Listed below are T cell receptor beta chains from one sample, sequenced in a study of blood T cell repertoires in COVID-19. Using immunoSEQ multiplex PCR, the repertoire was profiled, and TCRdb retains in-frame clones only, with some absent. The repertoire holds roughly 81,000 clones, with approximately 86% as singletons. Sequences were obtained from peripheral blood. The receptors derive from a man aged 40-50 years with acute or convalescent COVID-19. CDR3s include the opening cysteine and the closing phenylalanine or tryptophan. D genes are given only for firm matches. A clone size is listed for some rows: how often the clone was seen (once, few, many), or a class if it is expanded.

j_gene	d_gene	len	v_gene	abundance	CDR3nt	CDR3aa
TRBJ2-3	-	16	TRBV14	-	TGTGCCAGCAGCCAAGATGAAACTAGCCGGAGGAATACGCAGTATTTT	CASSQDETSRRNTQYF
TRBJ2-7	TRBD1	13	TRBV6-5	-	TGTGCCAGCAGCCAAACAGGGGGCTACGAGCAGTACTTC	CASSQTGGYEQYF
TRBJ1-5	-	18	TRBV7-8	-	TGTGCCAGCAGCCAAAAACTTAGGACGCAACCGGGGTTGCAGCCCCAGCATTTT	CASSQKLRTQPGLQPQHF
TRBJ1-6	-	18	TRBV19	-	TGTGCCAGTAGTACCCCCCGGCAGGTCGGATCCTATAATTCACCCCTCCACTTT	CASSTPRQVGSYNSPLHF
TRBJ2-3	TRBD1	15	TRBV19	-	TGTGCCAGTAGGCAGACAGGGGGCTGGGCAGATACGCAGTATTTT	CASRQTGGWADTQYF
TRBJ2-1	TRBD1	14	TRBV24-1	-	TGTGCCACCAGTGACCCGGGACAGATCAATGAGCAGTTCTTC	CATSDPGQINEQFF
TRBJ1-1	TRBD1	16	TRBV15	-	TGTGCCACCAGCAGGGGGACAGTCGGAGAGAACACTGAAGCTTTCTTT	CATSRGTVGENTEAFF
TRBJ2-5	-	15	TRBV5-1	-	TGCGCCAGCAGCTTGGACGCGGCTCCGTCGGAGACCCAGTACTTC	CASSLDAAPSETQYF
TRBJ1-2	-	13	TRBV5-8	-	TGTGCCAGCAGCTTCTCTCCCCAGGTCGGCTACACCTTC	CASSFSPQVGYTF
TRBJ1-6	TRBD1	13	TRBV30	-	TGTGCCTGGAGTGTAGGACAGGCTTCACCCCTCCACTTT	CAWSVGQASPLHF
TRBJ2-5	-	12	TRBV9	once	TGTGCCAGCAGCGTGGGCGGGGAGACCCAGTACTTC	CASSVGGETQYF
TRBJ2-5	TRBD1	15	TRBV9	-	TGTGCCAGCAGCGCATCGGACAGGTTTTTCGAGACCCAGTACTTC	CASSASDRFFETQYF
TRBJ1-1	TRBD1	17	TRBV27	-	TGTGCCAGCAGTTCCCGGGACAGGGGGTACGAGAACACTGAAGCTTTCTTT	CASSSRDRGYENTEAFF
TRBJ2-5	-	14	TRBV6-5	-	TGTGCCAGCACCGATCGGGGGGCTGGAGAGACCCAGTACTTC	CASTDRGAGETQYF
TRBJ2-5	-	11	TRBV6-5	-	TGTGCCAGGGACTCCCAAGAGACCCAGTACTTC	CARDSQETQYF
TRBJ1-5	-	14	TRBV19	-	TGTGCCAGTAGTGCCGGGACCCGGGGGCAGCCCCAGCATTTT	CASSAGTRGQPQHF
TRBJ1-2	-	16	TRBV7-2	-	TGTGCCAGCAGCTTATCCCCCAGGCAGGGAGGAGCCCGCTACACCTTC	CASSLSPRQGGARYTF
TRBJ1-6	TRBD1	19	TRBV27	-	TGTGCCAGCAGTTTCGACAGGGGGCCTACCTCGTTTTATAATTCACCCCTCCACTTT	CASSFDRGPTSFYNSPLHF
TRBJ2-5	-	14	TRBV9	-	TGTGCCAGCAGCGTAGGCCAGGGCCAAGAGACCCAGTACTTC	CASSVGQGQETQYF
TRBJ1-4	-	14	TRBV4-3	-	TGCGCCAGCAGCCCCCAAACTTTTAATGAAAAACTGTTTTTT	CASSPQTFNEKLFF
TRBJ1-2	-	15	TRBV18	-	TGTGCCAGCTCACAATCAACAGGGACCGACTATGGCTACACCTTC	CASSQSTGTDYGYTF
TRBJ2-3	-	14	TRBV11-2	-	TGTGCCAGCAGCTTAGACAGGGGAACCGGTACGCAGTATTTT	CASSLDRGTGTQYF
TRBJ1-2	-	14	TRBV6-5	few	TGTGCCAGTCGCGGCGGAAGGTTTAGGTTCGGCTACACCTTC	CASRGGRFRFGYTF
TRBJ2-5	-	15	TRBV19	-	TGTGCCAGTAGTATTCGTCAGGGAATCCAAGAGACCCAGTACTTC	CASSIRQGIQETQYF
TRBJ1-5	-	13	TRBV19	-	TGTGCCAGTAGTTATGACAGAGATCAGCCCCAGCATTTT	CASSYDRDQPQHF
TRBJ2-2	-	12	TRBV3-1/TRBV3-2	-	TGTGCCAGCAGACAGGGCGGCGGGGAGCTGTTTTTT	CASRQGGGELFF
TRBJ2-2	TRBD1	14	TRBV6-4	-	TGTGCCAGCAGCCGGGACAGGGACACCGGGGAGCTGTTTTTT	CASSRDRDTGELFF
TRBJ1-4	-	13	TRBV27	-	TGTGCCAGCAGTCTCAACAGGAATGAAAAACTGTTTTTT	CASSLNRNEKLFF
TRBJ2-2	TRBD1	18	TRBV5-8	-	TGTGCCAGCAGCCCCCCCGCATCTAACAGGGGGCGCCCCGGGGAGCTGTTTTTT	CASSPPASNRGRPGELFF
TRBJ2-3	-	13	TRBV5-4	-	TGTGCCAGCAGCTTGGCTAGCACAGATACGCAGTATTTT	CASSLASTDTQYF
TRBJ2-7	-	12	TRBV2	once	TGTGCCAGCAGCGCAGGGAACTACGAGCAGTACTTC	CASSAGNYEQYF
TRBJ2-1	TRBD2	16	TRBV27	-	TGTGCCAGCAGTGGACTAGCGGGGAATTTCTACAATGAGCAGTTCTTC	CASSGLAGNFYNEQFF
TRBJ1-3	-	15	TRBV9	once	TGTGCCAGCAGCGACCGATTAGGGGTGGGAAACACCATATATTTT	CASSDRLGVGNTIYF
TRBJ2-3	TRBD1	16	TRBV3-1/TRBV3-2	once	TGTGCCAGCAGCCACGAGGACAGGAGATATACAGATACGCAGTATTTT	CASSHEDRRYTDTQYF
TRBJ1-2	-	13	TRBV7-8	-	TGTGCCAGCAGCTTGGACACTAACTATGGCTACACCTTC	CASSLDTNYGYTF
TRBJ1-2	TRBD1	16	TRBV7-3	few	TGTGCCAGCAGCTTACCCAAGGACAGGGGGCCCTATGGCTACACCTTC	CASSLPKDRGPYGYTF
TRBJ2-7	TRBD2	16	TRBV27	-	TGTGCCAGCAGTTTATTTTTCCTAGCGGGAGCACAGGAGCAGTACTTC	CASSLFFLAGAQEQYF
TRBJ2-3	-	20	TRBV27	-	TGTGCCAGCAGTTTTTCAGGCCCCACGACCACACGACCTCACACAGATACGCAGTATTTT	CASSFSGPTTTRPHTDTQYF
TRBJ2-7	TRBD1	13	TRBV4-3	-	TGCGCCAGCAGCCAGGACAGGGGGTTCGAGCAGTACTTC	CASSQDRGFEQYF
TRBJ2-1	TRBD2	17	TRBV25-1	-	TGTGCCAGCAGTGACTCCACCCCGGGACTAGCGGGCGATGAGCAGTTCTTC	CASSDSTPGLAGDEQFF
TRBJ1-1	-	16	TRBV6-6	once	TGTGCCAGCAGTCGAACCCGGGGGGGCTCAAGAACTGAAGCTTTCTTT	CASSRTRGGSRTEAFF
TRBJ1-2	-	14	TRBV2	-	TGTGCCAGCAGAAGACAGGCTGAAAACTATGGCTACACCTTC	CASRRQAENYGYTF
TRBJ1-5	-	15	TRBV19	once	TGTGCCAGTAGTATAGTCAGGGGAGGCAATCAGCCCCAGCATTTT	CASSIVRGGNQPQHF
TRBJ2-2	-	17	TRBV18	-	TGTGCCAGCTCACCTAATCGCGGGGGCACGAACACCGGGGAGCTGTTTTTT	CASSPNRGGTNTGELFF
TRBJ2-2	TRBD2	15	TRBV5-1	-	TGCGCCAGCAGCCTCGGGACTAGCGTTATCGGGGAGCTGTTTTTT	CASSLGTSVIGELFF
TRBJ1-5	-	15	TRBV11-2	few	TGTGCCAGCAGCGCATCTCAGGGTAGGAATCAGCCCCAGCATTTT	CASSASQGRNQPQHF
TRBJ2-7	-	15	TRBV25-1	-	TGTGCCAGCAGTGAAAGACAGGATCCTACCTACGAGCAGTACTTC	CASSERQDPTYEQYF
TRBJ2-1	TRBD2	16	TRBV6-2/TRBV6-3	-	TGTGCCAGCAGCACTCGGGCTAGCGGGCCATACAATGAGCAGTTCTTC	CASSTRASGPYNEQFF
TRBJ1-4	-	14	TRBV19	-	TGTGCCAGTAGTATTGAGGACAAAAATGAAAAACTGTTTTTT	CASSIEDKNEKLFF
TRBJ1-4	-	13	TRBV7-2	-	TGTGCCAGCAGCTTAGGGCCAGAAGAAAAACTGTTTTTT	CASSLGPEEKLFF
TRBJ2-5	-	15	TRBV5-4	-	TGTGCCAGCAGCTTGGACAAACCTAGGGGAGAGACCCAGTACTTC	CASSLDKPRGETQYF
TRBJ2-1	-	14	TRBV19	-	TGTGCCAGTGTAGACAGAAGCTCCTACAATGAGCAGTTCTTC	CASVDRSSYNEQFF
TRBJ1-4	-	17	TRBV2	-	TGTGCCAGCAGTGAAAGTGGCCAAAATCTCTTTAATGAAAAACTGTTTTTT	CASSESGQNLFNEKLFF
TRBJ1-1	-	14	TRBV19	-	TGTGCCAGTAGTTCCAGTGAGGGGAACACTGAAGCTTTCTTT	CASSSSEGNTEAFF
TRBJ1-6	-	13	TRBV6-1	-	TGTGCCAGCAGTGACAGGGTCCATTCACCCCTCCACTTT	CASSDRVHSPLHF
TRBJ2-7	-	11	TRBV15	-	TGTGCCACCAGCAGAGATCCCGAGTGGTACTTC	CATSRDPEWYF
TRBJ1-5	-	16	TRBV19	-	TGTGCCAGTACCCCCCCCGGACACTCAGAAGATCAGCCCCAGCATTTT	CASTPPGHSEDQPQHF
TRBJ1-5	TRBD1	19	TRBV19	-	TGTGCCAGTAGTACCGGACAGGGTCGGATTAGTACGGGCAATCAGCCCCAGCATTTT	CASSTGQGRISTGNQPQHF
TRBJ1-6	-	21	TRBV21-1	-	TGTGCCAGGAGCGTGGGGGGGGGACAGGGGCCTCCGAGCTCCTATAATTCACCCCTCCACTTT	CARSVGGGQGPPSSYNSPLHF
TRBJ1-6	TRBD1	16	TRBV19	-	TGTGCCAGTAGTATGCGACAGGGGGGTTCGGATTCACCCCTCCACTTT	CASSMRQGGSDSPLHF